Each of the 8 T cell receptor beta chains below was sequenced from the same sample in a study of response to subunit inactivated influenza vaccine. MiXCR, run by TCRdb on the RT-PCR reads, gives a single entry per CDR3 protein. Here the sample spans about 540,000 distinct CDR3 sequences, 12% to 15% being singletons. Sequences were derived from PBMCs from blood, sampled approximately 12 days after vaccination. Every receptor here comes from a man in his fifties who received an inactivated influenza vaccine.

This chain joins TRBV5-8 and TRBJ2-7; D perhaps matches TRBD1 (8 bases). The CDR3 covers 13 residues. Between the trimmed V and J ends, which lost 2 bases and 6 bases, there was a span of 12 bases. Germline lookup yields CDR1 SGHTS and CDR2 YDEGEE. The CDR3 region is CASSLQGGSEQYF. DNA for the CDR3: TGTGCCAGCAGCTTACAGGGGGGGTCCGAGCAGTACTTC.

The rearrangement uses TRBV29-1 and TRBJ2-7, with D perhaps matching TRBD1 (6 bases). The CDR3 consists of 13 residues. The V end was cut by 5 bases, the J end by 4 bases, with 15 bases between. Germline V gene sequence: CDR1 SQVTM, CDR2 ANQGSEA. The CDR3, as DNA: TGCAGCGTTAGAGGCAGGGGTACTTACGAGCAGTACTTC. Amino acid sequence: CSVRGRGTYEQYF.

V usage is TRBV4-3 and J usage is TRBJ2-1; 7 nucleotides line up with TRBD2. Germline V gene sequence: CDR1 LGHNA, CDR2 YSLEER. The CDR3 contains 15 residues. The V and J ends lost 1 base and 2 bases, in that order; junction bases with no gene match: 2. In DNA, the CDR3 is TGCGCCAGCAGCCAAGTTCGGGGGGCCTACAATGAGCAGTTCTTC. Amino acid sequence: CASSQVRGAYNEQFF.

V and J are TRBV20-1 and TRBJ2-6; maybe TRBD1 (6 bases). The CDR3 runs 13 residues. Germline CDR1 is DFQATT and CDR2 is SNEGSKA (reference sequence). The V end lost 6 bases, the J end lost 2 bases, and 8 bases lay between the germline ends. CDR3 sequence reads: CSASGAGANVLTF. CDR3 DNA: TGCAGTGCGTCAGGGGCTGGGGCCAACGTCCTGACTTTC.

The chain couples TRBV3-1 to TRBJ2-7, with D unclear. V dropped 1 base and J dropped 4 bases, with 8 bases sitting between them. There are 13 residues in the CDR3. Per the germline V gene, CDR1 is LGHDT and CDR2 is YNNKEL (reference sequence). The CDR3 protein is CASSQASYYEQYF. CDR3 coding DNA: TGTGCCAGCAGCCAAGCCTCGTATTACGAGCAGTACTTC.

This clonotype was seen only a few times. The gene calls are TRBV20-1 and TRBJ2-1; D is unclear. CDR3 length equals 11 residues. Germline CDR1 DFQATT, CDR2 SNEGSKA (reference sequence). V was cut by 5 bases and J by 6 bases, with 8 bases left in between. The DNA of the CDR3 is TGCAGTGCTCGTGGCCGCAATGAGCAGTTCTTC. Translating gives CSARGRNEQFF.

This clonotype occurred many times. Germline and junction disagree at one end, which may indicate a read error. This chain uses TRBV5-1 with TRBJ2-2, with 7 positions matching TRBD1. The germline gives CDR1 SGHRS, CDR2 YFSETQ. The CDR3 contains 14 residues. In nucleotides, the CDR3 is TGTGCCAGCAGAGGGGGCGCGAACACCGGGGAGCTGTTTTTT. This gives the protein CASRGGANTGELFF.

This clonotype was observed many times. The rearrangement joins TRBV11-2 to TRBJ2-7, with D tentatively TRBD1 (8 bases). Germline assignment: CDR1 SGHAT and CDR2 FQNNGV. CDR3 size: 19 residues. Trimming removed 5 bases at V and 2 bases at J, with 28 bases between. DNA of the CDR3: TGTGCCAGCAGCCCGTCCGGGACAGGTGTGGCTAGCGGCACCTACGAGCAGTACTTC. Protein sequence: CASSPSGTGVASGTYEQYF. Using reference TRBV11-2 and TRBJ2-7 for the parts outside the CDR3, the full variable domain is EAGVAQSPRYKIIEKRQSVAFWCNPISGHATLYWYQQILGQGPKLLIQFQNNGVVDDSQLPKDRFSAERLKGVDSTLKIQPAKLEDSAVYLCASSPSGTGVASGTYEQYFGPGTRLTVT.